This entry concerns a single T cell receptor beta chain. Its antigen remains unidentified. This sample stems from a study of blood T cell dynamics during melanoma immunotherapy. Study summary: Patients with metastatic melanoma got pembrolizumab or nivolumab-ipilimumab as first-line care.

The germline gives CDR1 ENHRY, CDR2 SYGVKD. V dropped 7 bases and J dropped 10; count of bases not matched to a gene: 10. The CDR3 spans 14 residues. Libraries were prepared by immunoSEQ multiplex PCR; TCRdb keeps only in-frame clonotypes and omits some of them. The profile shows approximately 11,000 clones, approximately 80% of them singletons. Time point noted: week 3, after first cycle of checkpoint inhibitor. Disease control meant complete response, partial response or stable disease at 12 weeks. Patients with prior systemic cancer treatment, concomitant immunosuppressants, or other active malignancies were excluded. General study findings and limits: It remained unknown if the driving T cell clones were melanoma-specific.

The sequenced sample was blood, obtained from a patient treated with checkpoint blockade. The chain has TRBV10-3 and TRBJ1-6; 7 nucleotides match TRBD1. This clonotype originated in a human donor with melanoma. The CDR3 loop is CAINPTGVGSPLHF. The CDR3 DNA sequence: TGTGCCATCAACCCAACAGGGGTAGGCTCACCCCTCCACTTT.